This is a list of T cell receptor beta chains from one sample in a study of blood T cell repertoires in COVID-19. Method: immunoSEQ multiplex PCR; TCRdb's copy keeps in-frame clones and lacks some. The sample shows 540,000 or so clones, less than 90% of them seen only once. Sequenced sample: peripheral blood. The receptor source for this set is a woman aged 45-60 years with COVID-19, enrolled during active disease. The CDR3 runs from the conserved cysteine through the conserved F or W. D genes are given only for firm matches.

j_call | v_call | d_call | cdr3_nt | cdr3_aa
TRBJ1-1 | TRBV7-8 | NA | TGTGCCAGCAGCTTCAGGGAAGGGACTGAAGCTTTCTTT | CASSFREGTEAFF
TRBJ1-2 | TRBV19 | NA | TGTGCCAGTAGTATAGGCGGAAACTATGGCTACACCTTC | CASSIGGNYGYTF
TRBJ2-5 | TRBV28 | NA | TGTGCCAGCACCATGGGGGGGACCCAGTACTTC | CASTMGGTQYF
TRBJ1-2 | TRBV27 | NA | TGTGCCAGCAGTTCGAACCCCAGGGCCTGGGGTGGCTACACCTTC | CASSSNPRAWGGYTF
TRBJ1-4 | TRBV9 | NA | TGTGCCAGCAGCGTAGGAGCAGGGTTGAATGAAAAACTGTTTTTT | CASSVGAGLNEKLFF
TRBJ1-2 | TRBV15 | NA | TGTGCCACCAGCAGCGGACACTTACCTAACTATGGCTACACCTTC | CATSSGHLPNYGYTF
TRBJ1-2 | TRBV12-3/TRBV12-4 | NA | TGTGCCAGCAGCGTAGTATCTAACTATGGCTACACCTTC | CASSVVSNYGYTF
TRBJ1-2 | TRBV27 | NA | TGTGCCAGCAGTATGTGGGAGGACTATGGCTACACCTTC | CASSMWEDYGYTF
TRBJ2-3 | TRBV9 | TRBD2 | TGTGCCAGCAGCGTAGCTGTATCAGCGGGGGGCACAGATACGCAGTATTTT | CASSVAVSAGGTDTQYF
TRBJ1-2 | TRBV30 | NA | TGTGCCCTTAAGACGGGGGGCTATGGCTACACCTTC | CALKTGGYGYTF